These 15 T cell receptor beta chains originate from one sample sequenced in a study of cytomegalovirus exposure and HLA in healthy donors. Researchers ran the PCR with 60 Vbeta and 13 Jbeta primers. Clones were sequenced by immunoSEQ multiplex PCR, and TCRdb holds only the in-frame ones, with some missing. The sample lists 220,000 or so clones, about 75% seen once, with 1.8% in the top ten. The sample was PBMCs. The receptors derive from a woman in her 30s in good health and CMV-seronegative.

The CDR3 spells CASSKARLAALYEQYF. The CDR3 nucleotides are TGTGCCAGCAGCAAAGCGCGTCTAGCTGCACTATACGAGCAGTACTTC. The rearrangement joins TRBV21-1 to TRBJ2-7; the listed D gene, TRBD2, was not tested against the DNA. TRBV21-1 counts as a pseudogene. CDR3 length: 16 amino acids.

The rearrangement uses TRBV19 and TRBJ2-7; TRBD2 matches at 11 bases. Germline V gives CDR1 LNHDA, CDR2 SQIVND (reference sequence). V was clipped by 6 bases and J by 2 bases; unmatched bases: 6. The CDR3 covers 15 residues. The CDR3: CASSPLAGGPYEQYF. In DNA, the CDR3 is TGTGCCAGTAGCCCTCTAGCGGGGGGTCCCTACGAGCAGTACTTC.

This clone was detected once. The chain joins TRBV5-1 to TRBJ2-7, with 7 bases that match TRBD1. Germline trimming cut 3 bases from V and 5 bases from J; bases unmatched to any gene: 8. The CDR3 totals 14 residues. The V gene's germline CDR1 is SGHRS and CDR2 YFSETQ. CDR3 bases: TGCGCCAGCAGCTCCTACAGGGGTTGGGACGAGCAGTACTTC. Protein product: CASSSYRGWDEQYF.

This CDR3 is CASSRARDRGGEAFF. CDR3 sequence (DNA): TGTGCCAGCAGCCGCGCCAGGGACAGGGGAGGTGAAGCTTTCTTT. The chain joins TRBV6-5 to TRBJ1-1; 10 bases are a match to TRBD1. Germline V gives CDR1 MNHEY, CDR2 SVGAGI. The CDR3 is 15 residues long. The V gene end was trimmed by 6 bases and the J gene end by 7 bases; junction bases not matched to a gene: 11.

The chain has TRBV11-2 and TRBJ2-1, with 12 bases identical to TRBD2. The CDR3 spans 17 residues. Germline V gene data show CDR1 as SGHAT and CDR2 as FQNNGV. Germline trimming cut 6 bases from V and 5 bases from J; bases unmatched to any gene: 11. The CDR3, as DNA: TGTGCCAGCAGACCCCGGACTAGCGGGACGACGGACAATGAGCAGTTCTTC. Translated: CASRPRTSGTTDNEQFF.

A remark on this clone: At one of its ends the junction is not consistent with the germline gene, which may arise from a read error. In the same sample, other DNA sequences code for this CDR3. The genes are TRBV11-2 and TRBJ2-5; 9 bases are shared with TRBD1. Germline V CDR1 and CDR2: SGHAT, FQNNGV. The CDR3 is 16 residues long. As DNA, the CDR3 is TGCGCCAGCAGCTTAGGGGACAGGGCCTTCCAAGAGACCCAGTACTTC. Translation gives CASSLGDRAFQETQYF. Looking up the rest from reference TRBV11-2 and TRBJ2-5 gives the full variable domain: EAGVAQSPRYKIIEKRQSVAFWCNPISGHATLYWYQQILGQGPKLLIQFQNNGVVDDSQLPKDRFSAERLKGVDSTLKIQPAKLEDSAVYLCASSLGDRAFQETQYFGPGTRLLVL.

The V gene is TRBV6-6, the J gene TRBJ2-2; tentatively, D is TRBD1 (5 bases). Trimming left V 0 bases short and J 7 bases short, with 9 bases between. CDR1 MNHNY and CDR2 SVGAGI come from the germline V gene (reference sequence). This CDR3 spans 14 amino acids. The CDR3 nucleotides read TGTGCCAGCAGTTACTCGAGTCAGGGCGGGGAGCTGTTTTTT. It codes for CASSYSSQGGELFF.

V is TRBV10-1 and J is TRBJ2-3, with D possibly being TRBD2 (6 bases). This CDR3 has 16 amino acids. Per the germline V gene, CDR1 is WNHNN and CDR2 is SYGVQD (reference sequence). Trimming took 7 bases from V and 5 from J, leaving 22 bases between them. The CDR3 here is CASKPRAGLRLDTQYF. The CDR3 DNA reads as TGCGCCAGCAAGCCCCGTGCGGGACTCAGATTAGATACGCAGTATTTT.

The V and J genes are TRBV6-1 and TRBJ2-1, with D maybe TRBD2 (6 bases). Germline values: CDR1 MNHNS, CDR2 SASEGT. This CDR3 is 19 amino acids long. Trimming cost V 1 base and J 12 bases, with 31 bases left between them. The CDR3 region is CASSEEGGPTATLAFGQFF. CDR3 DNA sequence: TGTGCCAGCAGTGAAGAGGGCGGCCCAACAGCTACCCTAGCGTTCGGGCAGTTCTTC.

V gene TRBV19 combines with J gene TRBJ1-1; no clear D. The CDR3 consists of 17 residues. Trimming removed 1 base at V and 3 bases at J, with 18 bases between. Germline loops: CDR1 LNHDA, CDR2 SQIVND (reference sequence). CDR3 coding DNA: TGTGCCAGTAGTATAGGCGGGTTTAACGATGTGGACACTGAAGCTTTCTTT. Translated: CASSIGGFNDVDTEAFF. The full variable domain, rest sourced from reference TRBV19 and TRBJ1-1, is DGGITQSPKYLFRKEGQNVTLSCEQNLNHDAMYWYRQDPGQGLRLIYYSQIVNDFQKGDIAEGYSVSREKKESFPLTVTSAQKNPTAFYLCASSIGGFNDVDTEAFFGQGTRLTVV.

CDR3 bases: TGCGCCAGCAGCATCGGTCGACAAGAGACCCAGTACTTC. It translates to CASSIGRQETQYF. This chain uses TRBV5-1 with TRBJ2-5; D ambiguous. The CDR3 consists of 13 residues. Germline assignment: CDR1 SGHRS and CDR2 YFSETQ. V lost 4 bases, J lost 2 bases, and 9 bases lay in between.

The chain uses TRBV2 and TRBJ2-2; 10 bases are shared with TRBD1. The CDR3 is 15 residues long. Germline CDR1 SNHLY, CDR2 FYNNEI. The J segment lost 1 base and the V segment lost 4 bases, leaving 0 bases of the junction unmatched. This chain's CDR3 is CASSGDRGNTGELFF. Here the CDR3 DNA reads TGTGCCAGCAGTGGGGACAGGGGGAACACCGGGGAGCTGTTTTTT.

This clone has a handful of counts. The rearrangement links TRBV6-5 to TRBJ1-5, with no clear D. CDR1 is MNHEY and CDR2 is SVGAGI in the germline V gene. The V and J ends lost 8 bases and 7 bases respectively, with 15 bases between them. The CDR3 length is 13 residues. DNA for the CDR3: TGTGCCAGCTCACCAACGCGGAACCAGCCCCAGCATTTT. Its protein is CASSPTRNQPQHF.

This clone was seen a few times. This chain's CDR3 is CASSIRDSPNEKLFF. In nucleotides, the CDR3 is TGTGCCAGTAGTATACGGGACAGTCCTAATGAAAAACTGTTTTTT. V is TRBV19 and J is TRBJ1-4; 7 bases align to TRBD1. V lost 2 bases and J lost 3; bases outside the gene matches: 3. In germline, CDR1 is LNHDA, CDR2 SQIVND (reference sequence). The CDR3 has 15 residues.

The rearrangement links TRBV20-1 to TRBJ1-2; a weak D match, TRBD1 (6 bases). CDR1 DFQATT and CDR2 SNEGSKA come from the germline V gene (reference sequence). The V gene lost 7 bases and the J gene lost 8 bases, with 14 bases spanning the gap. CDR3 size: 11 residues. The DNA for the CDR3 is TGCAGTGTCCAGACAGGTGAAGGCTACACCTTC. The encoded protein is CSVQTGEGYTF.